The 18 T cell receptor beta chains below all came from one sample that was sequenced in a study of blood T cells in healthy people across ages. A second PCR, run for roughly 7 to 12 cycles, used a sample-barcoded 5' primer plus a J-beta primer mix. One entry per CDR3 protein, called by TCRdb with MiXCR from the 5' RACE reads. The table lists over a million distinct CDR3 sequences, roughly 60% of them singletons, with approximately 7% in the top ten. Specimen: blood. These receptors were taken from a young man in good health.

The chain couples TRBV20-1 to TRBJ1-2; the match to TRBD1 covers 9 bases. V was pared by 3 bases and J by 7 bases, with 6 bases of the junction left unmatched. The CDR3 extends over 13 amino acids. Germline values: CDR1 DFQATT, CDR2 SNEGSKA (reference sequence). The CDR3 spells CSASRDRAIGYTF. The CDR3 DNA is TGCAGTGCTAGCAGGGACAGGGCAATTGGCTACACCTTC.

This clonotype was recorded many times. The germline gene is not matched at one end of the junction; a read error may be the cause. V usage is TRBV5-1 and J usage is TRBJ2-7, with 7 positions matching TRBD1. Looked up from germline, CDR1 is SGHRS and CDR2 is YFSETQ. The CDR3 length is 15 residues. The CDR3 region is CASSLGAGGSYEQYF. CDR3 DNA sequence: TGTGCCAGCAGCCTAGGGGCAGGGGGCTCCTACGAGCAGTACTTC.

The V and J genes are TRBV12-5 and TRBJ2-1, with 10 bases identical to TRBD1. V lost 5 bases, J lost 6 bases, and 7 bases stayed unmatched. CDR1 and CDR2 from the germline V gene are LGHNT and FRNRAP. The CDR3 loop spans 15 amino acids. Here the CDR3 DNA reads TGTGCTAGTGGTGAGGGACAGGGGTGGGTCAATGAGCAGTTCTTC. Protein product: CASGEGQGWVNEQFF.

The chain recombines TRBV4-1 with TRBJ2-7; 7 nucleotides match TRBD1. CDR1 and CDR2 from the germline V gene are MGHRA and YSYEKL. This CDR3 has 14 amino acids. Trimming took 3 bases from V and 5 from J; bases not matched to a gene: 7. This CDR3 is CASSHRDRGHEQYF. In DNA form, the CDR3 reads TGCGCCAGCAGCCACCGGGACAGAGGACACGAGCAGTACTTC.

V is TRBV5-1 and J is TRBJ1-2; TRBD1 matches at 10 bases. This CDR3 has 15 residues. Germline V gene data show CDR1 as SGHRS and CDR2 as YFSETQ. The junction had 7 bases not matched to a gene; V was cut back by 4 bases and J by 4 bases. Here the CDR3 reads CASSPGTGDSYGYTF. In DNA, the CDR3 is TGCGCCAGCAGCCCGGGGACAGGGGATAGCTATGGCTACACCTTC. Variable domain in full (rest from reference TRBV5-1 and TRBJ1-2): KAGVTQTPRYLIKTRGQQVTLSCSPISGHRSVSWYQQTPGQGLQFLFEYFSETQRNKGNFPGRFSGRQFSNSRSEMNVSTLELGDSALYLCASSPGTGDSYGYTFGSGTRLTVV.

The chain links TRBV24-1 to TRBJ2-4, with D perhaps TRBD1 (5 bases). V dropped 4 bases and J dropped 8 bases, with 14 bases sitting between them. This CDR3 is 14 amino acids long. Per the germline V gene, CDR1 is KGHDR and CDR2 is SFDVKD. The CDR3 loop reads CATSEGQGAHIQYF. CDR3 DNA sequence: TGTGCCACCAGTGAAGGCCAGGGTGCGCACATTCAGTACTTC.

The chain has TRBV28 and TRBJ2-4, with TRBD1 matching over 9 bases. V lost 5 bases, J lost 9 bases, and 20 bases stayed unmatched. In germline, CDR1 is MDHEN, CDR2 SYDVKM. CDR3 length: 18 amino acids. CDR3 in amino acids: CASSLSRSGTGRGCIQYF. The CDR3 DNA is TGTGCCAGCAGTCTCAGTCGATCCGGGACAGGGAGGGGATGCATTCAGTACTTC. The full variable domain, its missing parts supplied by reference TRBV28 and TRBJ2-4, is DVKVTQSSRYLVKRTGEKVFLECVQDMDHENMFWYRQDPGLGLRLIYFSYDVKMKEKGDIPEGYSVSREKKERFSLILESASTNQTSMYLCASSLSRSGTGRGCIQYFGAGTRLSVL.

The chain carries TRBV12-3 or TRBV12-4 and TRBJ2-7, with a possible D match to TRBD1 (6 bases). V shed 9 bases and J shed 2 bases, with 14 bases lying between them. The length of the CDR3 is 13 residues. CDR3 in amino acids: CASQTGTAYEQYF. The CDR3 DNA is TGTGCCAGTCAAACAGGGACGGCCTACGAGCAGTACTTC.

This clonotype was observed a few times. V gene TRBV20-1 combines with J gene TRBJ2-3; D gene ambiguous. Deletions cut 3 bases from V and 0 bases from J, with 10 bases between. This CDR3 has 14 residues. Germline V CDR1 and CDR2: DFQATT, SNEGSKA (reference sequence). The CDR3 is CSASLTVSTDTQYF. The CDR3 DNA follows: TGCAGTGCTAGTCTAACAGTTAGCACAGATACGCAGTATTTT.

V gene TRBV6-6 combines with J gene TRBJ2-7; 7 positions match TRBD1. Germline-derived CDR1 and CDR2 are MNHNY and SVGAGI (reference sequence). J was trimmed by 5 bases and V by 7 bases; bases with no gene match: 5. The CDR3 sequence is 12 residues long. DNA for the CDR3: TGTGCCAGCACTGACAGGGCAGACGAGCAGTACTTC. Amino acid sequence: CASTDRADEQYF.

This clonotype turned up a few times. The rearrangement links TRBV28 to TRBJ1-4, with 7 bases fitting TRBD1. CDR1 is MDHEN, CDR2 SYDVKM, per germline. The V segment lost 4 bases and the J segment 3 bases; nucleotides outside the gene matches: 20. The CDR3 extends over 20 amino acids. CDR3 DNA: TGTGCCAGCAGTTCCTCCGTAGTGACCGGATACAGGGGTTCTAATGAAAAACTGTTTTTT. This gives the protein CASSSSVVTGYRGSNEKLFF.

For this clonotype: An end of the junction differs from the germline gene, which may be a read error. V gene TRBV24-1 combines with J gene TRBJ2-3; perhaps TRBD1 as D (5 bases). Germline loops: CDR1 KGHDR, CDR2 SFDVKD. The CDR3 has 19 residues. The CDR3 bases are TGTGCCACCAGCCGAGCGCTTTGGACCGGAAGGACCCTCACAGGTACGCAGTATTTT. Protein product: CATSRALWTGRTLTGTQYF.

This clonotype was recorded a few times. The gene calls are TRBV7-6 and TRBJ2-5, with D uncertain. The germline V and J ends were trimmed by 5 bases and 2 bases, with 15 bases remaining between them. This CDR3 comprises 15 residues. Germline loops: CDR1 SGHVS, CDR2 FNYEAQ. CDR3: CASSQLGSGQETQYF. CDR3 coding DNA: TGTGCCAGCAGCCAGCTGGGATCTGGACAAGAGACCCAGTACTTC.

This clonotype was seen a handful of times. The chain has TRBV28 and TRBJ2-4; 7 bases agree with TRBD1. This CDR3 has 14 residues. Germline V gene data show CDR1 as MDHEN and CDR2 as SYDVKM. J lost 13 bases, V lost 6 bases, and 15 bases had no gene match. The chain's CDR3 is CASRFTGEPKEQYF. CDR3 nucleotides: TGTGCCAGCAGGTTTACAGGGGAGCCTAAGGAGCAGTACTTC.

This rearrangement joins TRBV29-1 to TRBJ2-1; weak D call: TRBD2 (6 bases). Germline V gives CDR1 SQVTM, CDR2 ANQGSEA. The CDR3 totals 14 residues. V gave up 3 bases and J gave up 5 bases, with 14 bases separating them. CDR3 sequence (DNA): TGCAGCGTTGACGGGGGAGGCTATGACAATGAGCAGTTCTTC. It yields the protein CSVDGGGYDNEQFF.

This chain connects TRBV3-1 to TRBJ1-6; no reliable D call. V lost 0 bases to trimming and J lost 9 bases, with 12 bases between them. From germline, CDR1 is LGHDT and CDR2 YNNKEL (reference sequence). The CDR3 totals 15 residues. The CDR3 DNA is TGTGCCAGCAGCCAAGATTCTTCGCGACTTTCACCCCTCCACTTT. As protein: CASSQDSSRLSPLHF. Complete variable domain (other parts from reference TRBV3-1 and TRBJ1-6): DTAVSQTPKYLVTQMGNDKSIKCEQNLGHDTMYWYKQDSKKFLKIMFSYNNKELIINETVPNRFSPKSPDKAHLNLHINSLELGDSAVYFCASSQDSSRLSPLHFGNGTRLTVT.

This chain joins TRBV18 and TRBJ1-1; D ambiguous. Germline loops: CDR1 KGHSH, CDR2 LQKENI. V was pared by 2 bases and J by 0 bases, with 7 bases between. The CDR3 loop spans 14 amino acids. The CDR3: CASSPVALNTEAFF. DNA of the CDR3: TGTGCCAGCTCACCAGTGGCGCTGAACACTGAAGCTTTCTTT.

The CDR3 DNA sequence: TGCAGTGCTAGCCCCTCTACTAGGAAAGGAACAGATACGCAGTATTTT. Its translation is CSASPSTRKGTDTQYF. The genes are TRBV20-1 and TRBJ2-3; D possibly corresponds to TRBD2 (5 bases). The CDR3 loop spans 16 amino acids. The V and J ends lost 3 bases and 3 bases respectively, with 19 bases between them. From germline, CDR1 is DFQATT and CDR2 SNEGSKA (reference sequence).